One sample yielded the 18 T cell receptor beta chains listed below, sequenced in a study of blood T cell repertoires in COVID-19. Clones were read by immunoSEQ multiplex PCR, and TCRdb kept only the in-frame ones, dropping some. Of roughly 100,000 clones in the sample, 88% are singletons; the top ten hold around 1.9%. Sequencing used peripheral blood. Receptor source: a man in his forties or fifties with COVID-19, enrolled during active disease.

The V call is TRBV7-8, the J call TRBJ1-4, with D possibly matching TRBD1 (6 bases). Germline-derived CDR1 and CDR2 are SGHVS and FQNEAQ. This CDR3 has 15 amino acids. The ends were cut back, 1 base at V and 7 bases at J, with 13 bases in the middle. The CDR3 here is CASSLGGPTAEKLFF. The CDR3 region has the DNA TGTGCCAGCAGCTTAGGGGGGCCGACGGCTGAAAAACTGTTTTTT.

The genes are TRBV27 and TRBJ2-7; 7 bases fit TRBD1. V shed 5 bases and J 5 bases; nucleotides not matched to a gene: 18. CDR1 MNHEY and CDR2 SMNVEV come from the germline V gene (reference sequence). The CDR3 is 17 amino acids. The CDR3 reads CASSTRNRGHNIDEQYF. In nucleotides, the CDR3 is TGTGCCAGCAGTACAAGAAACAGGGGACATAATATTGACGAGCAGTACTTC.

The chain carries TRBV10-1 and TRBJ2-7, with D unclear. CDR1 WNHNN and CDR2 SYGVQD come from the germline V gene (reference sequence). CDR3 length: 12 residues. Trimming left V 3 bases short and J 3 bases short, with 6 bases between. CDR3 residues: CASSDNSYEQYF. The CDR3, as DNA: TGCGCCAGCAGTGACAACAGCTACGAGCAGTACTTC.

The chain uses TRBV5-1 and TRBJ1-2, with 7 positions matching TRBD1. This CDR3 spans 14 amino acids. The V segment lost 3 bases and the J segment 4 bases; nucleotides outside the gene matches: 6. In germline, CDR1 is SGHRS, CDR2 YFSETQ. As DNA, the CDR3 is TGCGCCAGCAGCTCACAGCCAGGGGGCTATGGCTACACCTTC. It translates to CASSSQPGGYGYTF. The entire variable domain, with the rest obtained from reference TRBV5-1 and TRBJ1-2, is as follows: KAGVTQTPRYLIKTRGQQVTLSCSPISGHRSVSWYQQTPGQGLQFLFEYFSETQRNKGNFPGRFSGRQFSNSRSEMNVSTLELGDSALYLCASSSQPGGYGYTFGSGTRLTVV.

The genes are TRBV4-2 and TRBJ1-1; 7 bases line up with TRBD1. CDR1 is LGHNA and CDR2 is YNFKEQ in the germline V gene. With V trimmed by 0 bases and J by 2 bases, 6 bases remained unmatched. The CDR3 runs to 16 residues. CDR3 nucleotide sequence: TGTGCCAGCAGCCAAGAAATCTGGGACAGCAACACTGAAGCTTTCTTT. This encodes CASSQEIWDSNTEAFF.

CDR3 sequence: CASSGQVGGTEAFF. The CDR3 nucleotides read TGTGCCAGTAGCGGACAGGTGGGGGGCACTGAAGCTTTCTTT. This chain links TRBV19 with TRBJ1-1; TRBD1 matches 7 bases. Trimming took 6 bases from V and 4 from J; bases not matched to a gene: 8. The CDR3 consists of 14 residues. Per the germline V gene, CDR1 is LNHDA and CDR2 is SQIVND (reference sequence).

J is TRBJ1-2 and V is TRBV10-3; TRBD1 is a possible D gene (5 bases). Trimming left V 0 bases short and J 3 bases short, with 11 bases between. The germline V gene encodes CDR1 ENHRY and CDR2 SYGVKD. There are 15 residues in the CDR3. CDR3 in amino acids: CAISESIGRDYGYTF. The CDR3 DNA is TGTGCCATCAGTGAGTCGATAGGCAGGGACTATGGCTACACCTTC.

The chain is built from TRBV7-9 and TRBJ2-2; 7 bases align to TRBD1. CDR1 is SEHNR, CDR2 FQNEAQ, per germline (reference sequence). The CDR3 contains 14 residues. The junction had 7 bases not matched to a gene; V was cut back by 5 bases and J by 7 bases. DNA of the CDR3: TGTGCCAGCAGCCCTTACAGGGGTGGCGGGGAGCTGTTTTTT. This sequence encodes CASSPYRGGGELFF.

The V call is TRBV9, the J call TRBJ2-1, with D possibly being TRBD2 (5 bases). CDR1 and CDR2 (germline): SGDLS, YYNGEE. The CDR3 is made up of 14 amino acids. The germline V and J ends were trimmed by 8 bases and 7 bases, with 19 bases remaining between them. The CDR3 nucleotides read TGTGCCAGTTCCGGACTCTCCTTAGGGAATGAGCAGTTCTTC. This gives the protein CASSGLSLGNEQFF.

The chain links TRBV4-3 to TRBJ1-5; TRBD1 agrees at 7 bases. CDR3 length: 19 residues. J was trimmed by 0 bases and V by 0 bases; bases with no gene match: 11. Looked up from germline, CDR1 is LGHNA and CDR2 is YSLEER. CDR3 in DNA: TGCGCCAGCAGCCAAGATGTCGGCAAGGGGGCAGGTAGCAATCAGCCCCAGCATTTT. Translation gives CASSQDVGKGAGSNQPQHF.

This chain uses TRBV18 with TRBJ1-3, with D possibly matching TRBD1 (6 bases). V gave up 2 bases and J gave up 0 bases, with 11 bases separating them. The CDR3 spans 16 residues. Per germline, CDR1 KGHSH and CDR2 LQKENI. DNA for the CDR3: TGTGCCAGCTCACCAGGGGGGGCAAACTCTGGAAACACCATATATTTT. It yields the protein CASSPGGANSGNTIYF.

The chain is built from TRBV6-5 and TRBJ2-7; possibly TRBD1 for D (6 bases). CDR1 is MNHEY and CDR2 is SVGAGI in the germline V gene. Trimming cost V 6 bases and J 0 bases, with 12 bases left between them. The CDR3 is 14 amino acids. The DNA of the CDR3 is TGTGCCAGCAGCCACGACAGGAGCTCCTACGAGCAGTACTTC. Amino acid sequence: CASSHDRSSYEQYF.

V gene TRBV5-1 combines with J gene TRBJ1-1; maybe TRBD1 (6 bases). The V gene lost 2 bases and the J gene lost 4 bases, with 21 bases spanning the gap. This CDR3 contains 17 residues. Looked up from germline, CDR1 is SGHRS and CDR2 is YFSETQ. The DNA of the CDR3 is TGCGCCAGCAGCTTTGGGGCGGGGGCGCTAGAAGGCACTGAAGCTTTCTTT. It codes for CASSFGAGALEGTEAFF.

The chain carries TRBV5-1 and TRBJ1-6; TRBD1 matches at 9 bases. The junction had 1 base not matched to a gene; V was cut back by 0 bases and J by 6 bases. The germline V gene has CDR1 SGHRS and CDR2 YFSETQ. This CDR3 contains 15 residues. The CDR3 DNA is TGCGCCAGCAGCTTGGAACAGGGGGCTAATTCACCCCTCCACTTT. Amino acid sequence: CASSLEQGANSPLHF.

This clone was observed a single time. CDR3 in amino acids: CASSDSGSLVDTQYF. CDR3 DNA sequence: TGTGCCAGCAGTGACTCGGGTAGCCTTGTAGATACGCAGTATTTT. This chain joins TRBV6-4 and TRBJ2-3; no reliable D call. V was cut by 0 bases and J by 5 bases, with 12 bases left in between. The germline V gene has CDR1 MRHNA and CDR2 SNTAGT. The CDR3 has 15 residues.

The chain combines TRBV6-5 with TRBJ2-7, with D possibly being TRBD2 (6 bases). The CDR3 sequence is 12 residues long. Trimming stripped 2 bases from V and 7 bases from J, with 9 bases between. Germline loops: CDR1 MNHEY, CDR2 SVGAGI. This CDR3 reads CASSYGRGEQYF. The CDR3 region has the DNA TGTGCCAGCAGTTACGGGCGGGGTGAGCAGTACTTC.

The rearrangement links TRBV4-3 to TRBJ2-3; TRBD1 aligns across 11 bases. The CDR3 length is 16 residues. V was clipped by 0 bases and J by 4 bases; unmatched bases: 3. Germline-derived CDR1 and CDR2 are LGHNA and YSLEER. Written as DNA, the CDR3 is TGCGCCAGCAGCCAAGATCTGGGACAGGGGGCAGATACGCAGTATTTT. Translated, it gives CASSQDLGQGADTQYF.

This clone was seen only a few times. The chain carries TRBV15 and TRBJ2-7; D gene uncertain. Trimming pared 0 bases from V and 6 bases from J, leaving 12 bases between. The CDR3 consists of 14 residues. In germline, CDR1 is LNHNV, CDR2 YYDKDF (reference sequence). The chain's CDR3 is CATSRDREVAEQYF. CDR3 bases: TGTGCCACCAGCAGAGATCGAGAAGTCGCCGAGCAGTACTTC.